The TCR beta chain under discussion was sequenced for a study of a mutant IDH1 vaccine in newly diagnosed glioma. Turning to the study itself: During weeks 1, 3, 5, 7, 11, 15, 19 and 23, patients received eight vaccinations.

As regards this clone: Its target is not known.

Sequenced by immunoSEQ multiplex PCR; TCRdb stores in-frame clones only, minus some. Of around 56,000 clones listed, roughly 82% were seen once; the top ten hold approximately 3.3%. V lost 4 bases to trimming and J lost 2 bases; unmatched junction nucleotides: 4. The CDR3 has 15 residues. Germline V lookup: CDR1 MDHEN, CDR2 SYDVKM. Time point denoted: week 5, during vaccination. A single vaccine dose contained 300 ug of mutant IDH1 20-mer peptide, and topical imiquimod was used with it. J is TRBJ2-2 and V is TRBV28; 7 bases fit TRBD1. Sequenced material: PBMCs, taken from a glioma patient whose treatment included an IDH1 peptide vaccine. This TCR came from a woman aged 18-35 years with glioma. Some clones in this sample may be carry-over from other donors' samples. This chain's CDR3 is CASSYGQENTGELFF. DNA for the CDR3: TGTGCCAGCAGTTACGGACAGGAAAACACCGGGGAGCTGTTTTTT. Looking up the rest from reference TRBV28 and TRBJ2-2 gives the full variable domain: DVKVTQSSRYLVKRTGEKVFLECVQDMDHENMFWYRQDPGLGLRLIYFSYDVKMKEKGDIPEGYSVSREKKERFSLILESASTNQTSMYLCASSYGQENTGELFFGEGSRLTVL.